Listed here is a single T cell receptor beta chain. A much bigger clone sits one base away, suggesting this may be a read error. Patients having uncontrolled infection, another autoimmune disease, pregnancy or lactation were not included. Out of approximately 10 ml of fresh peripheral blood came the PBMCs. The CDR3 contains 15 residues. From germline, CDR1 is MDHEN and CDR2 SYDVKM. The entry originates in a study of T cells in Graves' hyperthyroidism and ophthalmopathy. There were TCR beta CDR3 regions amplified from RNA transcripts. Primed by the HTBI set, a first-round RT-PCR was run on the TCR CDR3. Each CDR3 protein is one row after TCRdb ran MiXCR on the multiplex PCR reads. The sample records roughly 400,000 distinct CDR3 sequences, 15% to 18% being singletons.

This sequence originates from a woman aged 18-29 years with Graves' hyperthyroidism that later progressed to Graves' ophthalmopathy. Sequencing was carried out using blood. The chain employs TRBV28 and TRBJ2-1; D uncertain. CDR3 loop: CASSFGGPRVHEQSF. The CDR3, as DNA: TGTGCCAGCAGTTTCGGTGGGCCTCGAGTCCATGAGCAGTCCTTC. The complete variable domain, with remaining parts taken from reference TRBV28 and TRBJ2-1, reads DVKVTQSSRYLVKRTGEKVFLECVQDMDHENMFWYRQDPGLGLRLIYFSYDVKMKEKGDIPEGYSVSREKKERFSLILESASTNQTSMYLCASSFGGPRVHEQSFGPGTRLTVL.